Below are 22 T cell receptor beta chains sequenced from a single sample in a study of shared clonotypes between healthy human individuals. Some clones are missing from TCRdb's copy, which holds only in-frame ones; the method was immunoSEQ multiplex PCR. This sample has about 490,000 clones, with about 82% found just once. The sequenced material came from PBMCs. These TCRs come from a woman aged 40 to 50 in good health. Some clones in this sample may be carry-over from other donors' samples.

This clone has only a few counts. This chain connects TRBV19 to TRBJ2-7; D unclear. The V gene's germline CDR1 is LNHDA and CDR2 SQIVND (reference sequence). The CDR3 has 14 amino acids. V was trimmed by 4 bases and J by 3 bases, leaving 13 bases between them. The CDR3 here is CASSKSAEVYEQYF. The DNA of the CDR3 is TGTGCCAGTAGTAAATCTGCTGAGGTCTACGAGCAGTACTTC.

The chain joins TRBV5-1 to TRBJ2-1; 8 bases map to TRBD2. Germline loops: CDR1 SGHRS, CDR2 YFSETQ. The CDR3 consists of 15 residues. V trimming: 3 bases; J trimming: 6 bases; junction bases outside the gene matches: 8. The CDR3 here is CASSYGTRGSNEQFF. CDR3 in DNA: TGCGCCAGCAGCTACGGGACTAGGGGTTCCAATGAGCAGTTCTTC.

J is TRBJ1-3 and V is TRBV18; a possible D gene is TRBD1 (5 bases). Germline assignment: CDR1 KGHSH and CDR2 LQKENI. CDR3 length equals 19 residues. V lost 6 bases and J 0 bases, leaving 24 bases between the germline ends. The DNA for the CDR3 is TGTGCCAGCTCGGCGGCCGGGGGGACGGGGTTCCACTCTGGAAACACCATATATTTT. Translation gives CASSAAGGTGFHSGNTIYF.

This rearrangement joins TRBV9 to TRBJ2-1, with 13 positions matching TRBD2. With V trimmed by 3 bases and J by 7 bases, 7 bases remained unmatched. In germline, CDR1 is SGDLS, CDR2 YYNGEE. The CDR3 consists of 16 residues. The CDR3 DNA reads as TGTGCCAGCAGCGGAGGCGGGACTAGCGGGATGAATGAGCAGTTCTTC. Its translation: CASSGGGTSGMNEQFF. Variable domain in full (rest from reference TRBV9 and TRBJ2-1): DSGVTQTPKHLITATGQRVTLRCSPRSGDLSVYWYQQSLDQGLQFLIQYYNGEERAKGNILERFSAQQFPDLHSELNLSSLELGDSALYFCASSGGGTSGMNEQFFGPGTRLTVL.

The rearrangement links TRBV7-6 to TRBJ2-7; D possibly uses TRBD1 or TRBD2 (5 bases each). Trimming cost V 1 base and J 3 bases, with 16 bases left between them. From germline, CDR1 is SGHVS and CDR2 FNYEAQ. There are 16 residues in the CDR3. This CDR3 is CASSLVAGTLVYEQYF. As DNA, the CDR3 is TGTGCCAGCAGCTTAGTTGCAGGGACCCTTGTCTACGAGCAGTACTTC.

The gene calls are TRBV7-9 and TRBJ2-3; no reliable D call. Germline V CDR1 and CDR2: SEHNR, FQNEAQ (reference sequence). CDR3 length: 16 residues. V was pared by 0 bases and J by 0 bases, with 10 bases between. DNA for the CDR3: TGTGCCAGCAGCTTAGCAATCCAGGTCAGCACAGATACGCAGTATTTT. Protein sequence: CASSLAIQVSTDTQYF.

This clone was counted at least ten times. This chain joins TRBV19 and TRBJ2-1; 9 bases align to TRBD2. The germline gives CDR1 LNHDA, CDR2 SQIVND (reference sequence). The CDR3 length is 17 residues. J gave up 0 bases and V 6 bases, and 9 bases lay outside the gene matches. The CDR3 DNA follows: TGTGCCAGTAGCGCTAGGCCTAGCGGGGTCTCCTACAATGAGCAGTTCTTC. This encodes CASSARPSGVSYNEQFF.

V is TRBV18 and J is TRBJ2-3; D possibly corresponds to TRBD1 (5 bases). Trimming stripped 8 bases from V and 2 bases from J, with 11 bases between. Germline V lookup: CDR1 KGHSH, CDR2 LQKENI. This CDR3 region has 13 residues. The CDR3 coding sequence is TGTGCCAGCCACAGGTCCTACACAGATACGCAGTATTTT. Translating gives CASHRSYTDTQYF.

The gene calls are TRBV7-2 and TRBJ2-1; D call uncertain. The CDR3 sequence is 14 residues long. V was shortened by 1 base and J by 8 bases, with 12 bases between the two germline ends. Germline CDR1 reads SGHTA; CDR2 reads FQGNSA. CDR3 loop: CASSLEVWLDEQFF. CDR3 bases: TGTGCCAGCAGCTTAGAGGTCTGGCTAGATGAGCAGTTCTTC.

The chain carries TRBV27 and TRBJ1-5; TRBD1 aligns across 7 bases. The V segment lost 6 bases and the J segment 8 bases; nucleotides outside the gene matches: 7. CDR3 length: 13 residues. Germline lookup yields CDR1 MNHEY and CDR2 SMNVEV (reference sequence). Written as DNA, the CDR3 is TGTGCCAGCAGCTTGGACAGGCTAAAGCCCCAGCATTTT. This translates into CASSLDRLKPQHF.

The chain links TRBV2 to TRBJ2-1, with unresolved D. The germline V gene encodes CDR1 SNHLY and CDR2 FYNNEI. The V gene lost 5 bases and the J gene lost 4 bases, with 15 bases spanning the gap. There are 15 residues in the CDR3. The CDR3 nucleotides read TGTGCCAGCAGTCCCCGGCGTGCCCCTTACAATGAGCAGTTCTTC. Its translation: CASSPRRAPYNEQFF.

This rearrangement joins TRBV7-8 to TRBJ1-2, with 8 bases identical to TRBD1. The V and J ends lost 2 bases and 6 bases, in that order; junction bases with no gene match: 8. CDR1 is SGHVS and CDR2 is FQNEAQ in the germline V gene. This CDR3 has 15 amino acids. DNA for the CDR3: TGTGCCAGCAGCTTATCCGGGGACAGGACTAATGGCTACACCTTC. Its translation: CASSLSGDRTNGYTF. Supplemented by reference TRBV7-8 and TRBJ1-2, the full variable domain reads GAGVSQSPRYKVAKRGQDVALRCDPISGHVSLFWYQQALGQGPEFLTYFQNEAQLDKSGLPSDRFFAERPEGSVSTLKIQRTQQEDSAVYLCASSLSGDRTNGYTFGSGTRLTVV.

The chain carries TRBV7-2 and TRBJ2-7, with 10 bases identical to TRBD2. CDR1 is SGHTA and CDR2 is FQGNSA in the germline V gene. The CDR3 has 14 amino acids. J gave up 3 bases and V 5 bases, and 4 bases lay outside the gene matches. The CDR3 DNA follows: TGTGCCAGCAGCCGACTAGCGGGTTACTACGAGCAGTACTTC. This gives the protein CASSRLAGYYEQYF.

The CDR3 protein is CASSFSQGANEQYF. The CDR3 DNA reads as TGCGCCAGCAGCTTCTCTCAGGGGGCCAACGAGCAGTACTTC. This chain joins TRBV5-1 and TRBJ2-7; TRBD1 aligns across 8 bases. In germline, CDR1 is SGHRS, CDR2 YFSETQ. V lost 2 bases and J lost 5; bases outside the gene matches: 6. There are 14 residues in the CDR3.

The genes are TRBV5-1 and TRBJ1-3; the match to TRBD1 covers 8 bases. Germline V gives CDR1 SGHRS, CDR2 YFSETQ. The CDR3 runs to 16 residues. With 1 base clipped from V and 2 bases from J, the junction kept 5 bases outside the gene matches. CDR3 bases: TGCGCCAGCAGCTTGTCCAGGGGGCGACCTGGAAACACCATATATTTT. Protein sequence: CASSLSRGRPGNTIYF.

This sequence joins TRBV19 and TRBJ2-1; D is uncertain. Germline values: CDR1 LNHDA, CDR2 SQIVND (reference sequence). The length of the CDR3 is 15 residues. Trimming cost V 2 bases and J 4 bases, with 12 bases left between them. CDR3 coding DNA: TGTGCCAGTAGTATATCTAAGGGCGGATACAATGAGCAGTTCTTC. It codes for CASSISKGGYNEQFF.

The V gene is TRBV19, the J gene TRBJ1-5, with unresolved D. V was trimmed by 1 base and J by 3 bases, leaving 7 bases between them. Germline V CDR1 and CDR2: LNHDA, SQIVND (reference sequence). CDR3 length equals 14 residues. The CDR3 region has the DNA TGTGCCAGTAGTATAGTAAGGCCCAATCAGCCCCAGCATTTT. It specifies CASSIVRPNQPQHF.

CDR3 region: CASSLSRRLSTEAFF. In DNA, the CDR3 is TGTGCCAGCAGCCTGAGTCGTCGGTTAAGTACTGAAGCTTTCTTT. The genes are TRBV28 and TRBJ1-1; D ambiguous. The CDR3 spans 15 residues. The germline CDR1 and CDR2 sequences are MDHEN and SYDVKM. V lost 6 bases and J 5 bases, leaving 19 bases between the germline ends.

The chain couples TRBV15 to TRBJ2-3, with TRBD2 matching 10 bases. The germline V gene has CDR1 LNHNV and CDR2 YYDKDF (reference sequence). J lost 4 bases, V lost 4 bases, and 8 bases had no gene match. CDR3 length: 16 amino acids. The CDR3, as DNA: TGTGCCACCAGCAACCCTAGCGGGAGTCCTGCAGATACGCAGTATTTT. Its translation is CATSNPSGSPADTQYF.

The CDR3 DNA follows: TGCGCCAGCAGTCCGACAGGCGACAACACAGATACGCAGTATTTT. The encoded protein is CASSPTGDNTDTQYF. This chain connects TRBV5-1 to TRBJ2-3, with a weak D call TRBD1 (6 bases). V gave up 5 bases and J gave up 2 bases, with 15 bases separating them. The CDR3 contains 15 residues. Germline CDR1 reads SGHRS; CDR2 reads YFSETQ. The whole variable domain, remainder taken from reference TRBV5-1 and TRBJ2-3, is KAGVTQTPRYLIKTRGQQVTLSCSPISGHRSVSWYQQTPGQGLQFLFEYFSETQRNKGNFPGRFSGRQFSNSRSEMNVSTLELGDSALYLCASSPTGDNTDTQYFGPGTRLTVL.

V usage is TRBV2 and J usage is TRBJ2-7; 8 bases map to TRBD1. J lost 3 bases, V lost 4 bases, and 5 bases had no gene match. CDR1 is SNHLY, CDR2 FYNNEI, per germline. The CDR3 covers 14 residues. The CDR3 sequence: CASSVDRALYEQYF. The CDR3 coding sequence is TGTGCCAGCAGTGTGGACAGGGCGCTCTACGAGCAGTACTTC.

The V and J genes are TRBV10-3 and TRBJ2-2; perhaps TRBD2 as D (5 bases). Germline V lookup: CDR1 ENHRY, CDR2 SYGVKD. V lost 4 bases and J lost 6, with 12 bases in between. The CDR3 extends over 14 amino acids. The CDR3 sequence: CAISGRKEAGELFF. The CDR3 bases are TGTGCCATCAGTGGGAGAAAGGAGGCCGGGGAGCTGTTTTTT.